The 27 T cell receptor beta chains given below trace back to one sample, sequenced in a study of T-cell memory formation after mild COVID-19 (dated by TCRdb to the early 2020s). Library preparation was by 5' RACE. Sequencing was carried out with an Illumina NovaSeq 6000. Using fastp at Q25 and MiXCR, TCRdb reprocessed the public reads and kept productive beta chains. Identical CDR3 proteins give one entry, which carries the most common genes and DNA. The sample data list under 700,000 distinct CDR3 sequences, and 20% of these were observed just once. Approximately 13% of the sample rests with the top ten. Sequencing was performed on PBMCs or a T cell subset sorted from them (not recorded which). The receptor source for this set is an adult woman who had mild COVID-19 (a few samples of this study predate the infection). The sample titles of this study are shuffled in the database, so cell type and time point are left out; the donor was told from shared clones.

The chain is built from TRBV19 and TRBJ2-1; the D gene is possibly TRBD1 (6 bases). The ends were cut back, 5 bases at V and 8 bases at J, with 13 bases in the middle. There are 13 residues in the CDR3. Germline V gene sequence: CDR1 LNHDA, CDR2 SQIVND (reference sequence). The CDR3 DNA reads TGTGCCAGTAGTCCCAATCAGGGGTATGAGCAGTTCTTC. It specifies CASSPNQGYEQFF.

The CDR3 DNA is TGTGCCAGTCGTGGGACACCCTATAATTCACCCCTCCACTTT. This codes for CASRGTPYNSPLHF. J is TRBJ1-6 and V is TRBV6-5; maybe TRBD1 (6 bases). CDR1 is MNHEY and CDR2 is SVGAGI in the germline V gene. The CDR3 sequence is 14 residues long. V lost 9 bases to trimming and J lost 2 bases, with 11 bases between them.

The chain joins TRBV19 to TRBJ1-1; D gene ambiguous. Germline V gene data show CDR1 as LNHDA and CDR2 as SQIVND (reference sequence). V gave up 7 bases and J gave up 7 bases, with 16 bases separating them. The CDR3 length is 13 residues. The DNA of the CDR3 is TGTGCCAGTACCAAAAACCGACAAAATGAAGCTTTCTTT. Translated, it gives CASTKNRQNEAFF.

This CDR3 is CASSLALGGQDTQYF. CDR3 DNA sequence: TGCGCCAGCAGCTTGGCCCTAGGGGGACAAGATACGCAGTATTTT. The chain couples TRBV5-1 to TRBJ2-3, with D maybe TRBD1 (6 bases). Germline CDR1 and CDR2: SGHRS and YFSETQ. This CDR3 region has 15 residues. Trimming removed 0 bases from V and 5 bases from J, with 13 bases in between. Based on the CDR3 plus reference TRBV5-1 and TRBJ2-3, the full variable domain is KAGVTQTPRYLIKTRGQQVTLSCSPISGHRSVSWYQQTPGQGLQFLFEYFSETQRNKGNFPGRFSGRQFSNSRSEMNVSTLELGDSALYLCASSLALGGQDTQYFGPGTRLTVL.

This clonotype occurred a few times. In nucleotides, the CDR3 is TGTGCCAGCAGCTTAGAGGCGATGGGGCGCAAATTCGGGGAGCTGTTTTTT. Its translation: CASSLEAMGRKFGELFF. The rearrangement links TRBV11-3 to TRBJ2-2; D is perhaps TRBD1 (5 bases). This CDR3 comprises 17 residues. Trimming removed 0 bases at V and 7 bases at J, with 18 bases between. Germline V lookup: CDR1 SGHNT, CDR2 YENEEA.

V and J are TRBV19 and TRBJ2-3, with D hard to call. Germline CDR1 is LNHDA and CDR2 is SQIVND (reference sequence). The CDR3 sequence is 16 residues long. V lost 5 bases, J lost 4 bases, and 19 bases lay in between. CDR3 in DNA: TGTGCCAGTAGTGTTGTTTCCGTAACCCCCCCAGATACGCAGTATTTT. Translated, it gives CASSVVSVTPPDTQYF.

This clonotype was seen only a few times. The chain couples TRBV20-1 to TRBJ2-7, with D hard to call. Trimming stripped 3 bases from V and 1 base from J, with 4 bases between. There are 11 residues in the CDR3. Germline CDR1 and CDR2: DFQATT and SNEGSKA (reference sequence). DNA of the CDR3: TGCAGTGCTAGTAAGTCCTACGAGCAGTACTTC. Its translation is CSASKSYEQYF.

Only a few counts were recorded for this clonotype. The chain links TRBV20-1 to TRBJ1-5; TRBD1 agrees at 9 bases. Germline V gene lookup returns CDR1 DFQATT and CDR2 SNEGSKA (reference sequence). The ends lost 6 bases at V and 1 base at J; junction bases unmatched: 4. The length of the CDR3 is 14 residues. The CDR3 DNA reads TGCAGTGCAAGCGGACAGGGGAGCAATCAGCCCCAGCATTTT. The encoded protein is CSASGQGSNQPQHF.

The chain carries TRBV12-3 or TRBV12-4 and TRBJ2-1; 11 nucleotides align to TRBD2. The CDR3 spans 16 residues. V shed 4 bases and J 5 bases; nucleotides not matched to a gene: 7. CDR3 in amino acids: CASSYKPGLADNEQFF. For the CDR3, the DNA is TGTGCCAGCAGTTACAAACCGGGACTAGCGGACAATGAGCAGTTCTTC.

The V gene is TRBV24-1, the J gene TRBJ2-3; D remains unclear. With 3 bases removed from V and 2 bases from J, the gap between germline ends came to 8 bases. CDR1 and CDR2 (germline): KGHDR, SFDVKD. The CDR3 runs 14 residues. CDR3 sequence (DNA): TGTGCCACCAGTGATCGGTCAGCCACAGATACGCAGTATTTT. It codes for CATSDRSATDTQYF.

This chain joins TRBV7-9 and TRBJ2-7; D unclear. Germline lookup yields CDR1 SEHNR and CDR2 FQNEAQ (reference sequence). V lost 7 bases, J lost 2 bases, and 12 bases lay in between. This CDR3 region has 13 residues. As DNA, the CDR3 is TGTGCCAGCACCAATCAGCTGACCTACGAGCAGTACTTC. This sequence encodes CASTNQLTYEQYF.

This chain uses TRBV12-3 or TRBV12-4 with TRBJ1-5; tentatively, D is TRBD1 (5 bases). The CDR3 is 13 amino acids. The V end lost 2 bases, the J end lost 10 bases, and 12 bases lay between the germline ends. The CDR3 DNA reads TGTGCCAGCAGTTTAAGGGGAGTGGTTCCCCAGCATTTT. Residues: CASSLRGVVPQHF.

This clonotype was detected only a few times. V gene TRBV29-1 combines with J gene TRBJ2-7; 12 positions match TRBD2. The CDR3 sequence is 13 residues long. The V and J ends lost 4 bases and 7 bases, in that order; junction bases with no gene match: 5. The V gene's germline CDR1 is SQVTM and CDR2 ANQGSEA. This CDR3 is CSVGLAGAWEQYF. In nucleotides, the CDR3 is TGCAGCGTTGGACTAGCGGGGGCCTGGGAGCAGTACTTC.

The J gene is TRBJ2-7, the V gene TRBV12-3 or TRBV12-4, with TRBD2 identical over 9 bases. This CDR3 has 15 amino acids. With V trimmed by 6 bases and J by 2 bases, 8 bases remained unmatched. As DNA, the CDR3 is TGTGCCAGCAGCCGACCGGGACTAGCTACCTACGAGCAGTACTTC. It specifies CASSRPGLATYEQYF.

The sample holds a few counts of this clonotype. J is TRBJ2-5 and V is TRBV15; D uncertain. The CDR3 has 16 amino acids. Trimming removed 5 bases at V and 5 bases at J, with 21 bases between. Germline V gene lookup returns CDR1 LNHNV and CDR2 YYDKDF (reference sequence). DNA for the CDR3: TGTGCCACCAGCGTGGGCCGACCGACACGTCCGGAGACCCAGTACTTC. This sequence encodes CATSVGRPTRPETQYF.

The genes are TRBV12-3 or TRBV12-4 and TRBJ1-1; the D is unclear. V gave up 7 bases and J gave up 11 bases, with 17 bases separating them. This CDR3 region has 12 residues. As DNA, the CDR3 is TGTGCCAGCAACACGCCGTGGCAGGATGCTTTCTTT. This translates into CASNTPWQDAFF.

J is TRBJ2-3 and V is TRBV20-1; D remains ambiguous. Germline values: CDR1 DFQATT, CDR2 SNEGSKA (reference sequence). The CDR3 extends over 14 amino acids. The V and J ends lost 0 bases and 0 bases respectively, with 7 bases between them. The CDR3 sequence: CSARDFKSTDTQYF. CDR3 DNA sequence: TGCAGTGCTAGAGATTTTAAGAGCACAGATACGCAGTATTTT.

This clonotype has more than one count but fewer than ten. The rearrangement uses TRBV10-3 and TRBJ2-7; D gene uncertain. Germline assignment: CDR1 ENHRY and CDR2 SYGVKD. This CDR3 is built from 13 residues. V was shortened by 3 bases and J by 0 bases, with 6 bases between the two germline ends. CDR3 in DNA: TGTGCCATCAGTGAACCGCACTCCTACGAGCAGTACTTC. This gives the protein CAISEPHSYEQYF.

The chain couples TRBV19 to TRBJ2-3; possibly TRBD2 for D (6 bases). CDR1 and CDR2 from the germline V gene are LNHDA and SQIVND (reference sequence). This CDR3 contains 13 residues. V lost 7 bases and J lost 1, with 9 bases in between. CDR3 nucleotides: TGTGCCAGTAAGACTAGAGGCACAGATACGCAGTATTTT. Translated: CASKTRGTDTQYF.

The sample holds a few counts of this clonotype. The chain recombines TRBV14 with TRBJ2-4, with a weak D call TRBD2 (6 bases). Trimming removed 0 bases from V and 4 bases from J, with 10 bases in between. The germline CDR1 and CDR2 sequences are SGHDN and FVKESK. The CDR3 totals 15 residues. CDR3 sequence: CASSQDMAGKNIQYF. CDR3 DNA sequence: TGTGCCAGCAGCCAAGATATGGCGGGGAAAAACATTCAGTACTTC.

This clonotype has a handful of counts. The V and J genes are TRBV6-1 and TRBJ2-7; D gene uncertain. V was trimmed by 1 base and J by 5 bases, leaving 9 bases between them. The CDR3 extends over 13 amino acids. Germline V gene sequence: CDR1 MNHNS, CDR2 SASEGT. CDR3 DNA sequence: TGTGCCAGCAGTGAAGGCCCTCCGGACGAGCAGTACTTC. Translation gives CASSEGPPDEQYF.

The rearrangement joins TRBV3-1 to TRBJ1-1; no reliable D call. The CDR3 loop spans 11 amino acids. Germline lookup yields CDR1 LGHDT and CDR2 YNNKEL (reference sequence). V lost 1 base and J 12 bases, leaving 9 bases between the germline ends. The CDR3 protein is CASSQAWVPFF. In DNA, the CDR3 is TGTGCCAGCAGCCAAGCTTGGGTGCCTTTCTTT.

The genes are TRBV11-2 and TRBJ2-1; TRBD2 matches 7 bases. V shed 1 base, J shed 6 bases, and the junction held 9 bases outside the gene matches. CDR1 SGHAT and CDR2 FQNNGV come from the germline V gene. The CDR3 covers 16 residues. CDR3 DNA sequence: TGTGCCAGCAGCTTAGGGGAGGGAGTAAGGGGCAATGAGCAGTTCTTC. Protein product: CASSLGEGVRGNEQFF.

This clonotype was observed at least ten times. CDR3 residues: CASSDGTSTDTQYF. The DNA of the CDR3 is TGTGCCAGCAGTGACGGGACTAGCACAGATACGCAGTATTTT. This chain links TRBV2 with TRBJ2-3; TRBD2 might be the D (6 bases). The V and J ends lost 3 bases and 0 bases respectively, with 7 bases between them. This CDR3 has 14 residues. Germline V gives CDR1 SNHLY, CDR2 FYNNEI.

In this sample, this clonotype turned up a few times. The chain is built from TRBV9 and TRBJ1-2; 8 bases line up with TRBD1. Trimming took 1 base from V and 4 from J; bases not matched to a gene: 6. The germline CDR1 and CDR2 sequences are SGDLS and YYNGEE. This CDR3 has 15 residues. The CDR3 sequence: CASSVPGQVIYGYTF. The DNA for the CDR3 is TGTGCCAGCAGCGTACCGGGACAGGTTATCTATGGCTACACCTTC. Drawing the rest from reference TRBV9 and TRBJ1-2, the complete variable domain is DSGVTQTPKHLITATGQRVTLRCSPRSGDLSVYWYQQSLDQGLQFLIQYYNGEERAKGNILERFSAQQFPDLHSELNLSSLELGDSALYFCASSVPGQVIYGYTFGSGTRLTVV.

CDR3 DNA: TGTGCCAGCAGTCTCCGCGCCAGTCGGGTTTGGGAGCTGTTTTTT. As protein: CASSLRASRVWELFF. J is TRBJ2-2 and V is TRBV12-3 or TRBV12-4; D ambiguous. This CDR3 has 15 amino acids. V lost 5 bases to trimming and J lost 9 bases, with 19 bases between them.

A few counts support this clonotype. The chain is built from TRBV27 and TRBJ2-1; tentative D call: TRBD1 (5 bases). Germline assignment: CDR1 MNHEY and CDR2 SMNVEV (reference sequence). V dropped 6 bases and J dropped 9 bases, with 12 bases sitting between them. CDR3 size: 12 residues. Written as DNA, the CDR3 is TGTGCCAGCAGCCTGCAGGGCTTTGAGCAGTTCTTC. It is translated as CASSLQGFEQFF.